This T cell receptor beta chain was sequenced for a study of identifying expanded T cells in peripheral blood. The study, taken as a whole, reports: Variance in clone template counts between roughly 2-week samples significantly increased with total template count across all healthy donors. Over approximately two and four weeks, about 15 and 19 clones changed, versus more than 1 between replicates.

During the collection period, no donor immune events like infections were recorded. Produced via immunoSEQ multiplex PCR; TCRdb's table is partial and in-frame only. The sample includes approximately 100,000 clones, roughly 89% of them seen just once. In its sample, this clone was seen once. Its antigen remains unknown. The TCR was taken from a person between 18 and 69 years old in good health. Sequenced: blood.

The CDR3 here is CAIRAGTSVQETQYF. The CDR3 DNA follows: TGTGCCATCAGAGCCGGGACTAGCGTACAAGAGACCCAGTACTTC. The rearrangement joins TRBV10-3 to TRBJ2-5; 10 nucleotides agree with TRBD2. V shed 6 bases, J shed 2 bases, and the junction held 6 bases outside the gene matches. There are 15 residues in the CDR3. CDR1 is ENHRY, CDR2 SYGVKD, per germline.